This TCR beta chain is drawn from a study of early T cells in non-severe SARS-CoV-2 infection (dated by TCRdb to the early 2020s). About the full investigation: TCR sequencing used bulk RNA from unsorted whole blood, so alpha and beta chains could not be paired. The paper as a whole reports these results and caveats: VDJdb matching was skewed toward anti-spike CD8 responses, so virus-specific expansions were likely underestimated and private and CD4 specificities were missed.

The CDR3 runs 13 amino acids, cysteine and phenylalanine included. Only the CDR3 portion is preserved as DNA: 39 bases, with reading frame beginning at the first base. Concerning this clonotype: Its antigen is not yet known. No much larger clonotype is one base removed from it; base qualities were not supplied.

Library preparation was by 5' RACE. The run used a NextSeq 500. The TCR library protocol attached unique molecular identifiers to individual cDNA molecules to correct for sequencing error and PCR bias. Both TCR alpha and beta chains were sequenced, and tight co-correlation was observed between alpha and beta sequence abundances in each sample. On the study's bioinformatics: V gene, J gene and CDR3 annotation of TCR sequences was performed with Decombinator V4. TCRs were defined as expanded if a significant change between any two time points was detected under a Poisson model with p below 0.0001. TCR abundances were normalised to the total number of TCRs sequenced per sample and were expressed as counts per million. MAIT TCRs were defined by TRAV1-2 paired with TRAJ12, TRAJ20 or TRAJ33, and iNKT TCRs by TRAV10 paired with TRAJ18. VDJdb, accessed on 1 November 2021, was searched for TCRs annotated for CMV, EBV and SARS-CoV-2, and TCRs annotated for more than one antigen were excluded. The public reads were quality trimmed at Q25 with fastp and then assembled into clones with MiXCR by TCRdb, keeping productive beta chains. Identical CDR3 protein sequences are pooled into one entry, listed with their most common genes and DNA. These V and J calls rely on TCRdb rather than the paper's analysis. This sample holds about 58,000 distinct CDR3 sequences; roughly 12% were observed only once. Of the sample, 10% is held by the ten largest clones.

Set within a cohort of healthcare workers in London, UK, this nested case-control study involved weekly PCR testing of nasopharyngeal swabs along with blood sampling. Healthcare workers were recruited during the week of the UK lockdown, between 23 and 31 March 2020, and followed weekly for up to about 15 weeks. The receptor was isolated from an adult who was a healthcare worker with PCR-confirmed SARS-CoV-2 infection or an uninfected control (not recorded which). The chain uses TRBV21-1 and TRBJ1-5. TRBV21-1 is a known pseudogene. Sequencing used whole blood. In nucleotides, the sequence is TGTGCCAGCAGCAATAGTCAAGACGCGCCCCAGCATTTT. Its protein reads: CASSNSQDAPQHF.